This T cell receptor beta chain was identified during a study of naive and memory T cell subsets. Concerning this clonotype itself: Its matching antigen is unknown.

The CDR3 is 14 residues long. The ends were cut back, 0 bases at V and 9 bases at J, with 13 bases in the middle. The germline V gene has CDR1 SGHDN and CDR2 FVKESK. Ligated cDNA underwent four rounds of PCR with nested alpha and beta constant region primers and SP2. Reverse transcription of blood and skin TCR RNA was primed at alpha and beta constant regions. TCRdb fed the 5' RACE reads into MiXCR, producing one record per CDR3 protein. The data hold 50,000 to 65,000 distinct CDR3 sequences, with 6% to 8.5% observed a single time. Study results and caveats: Potentially, T cell activation and differentiation skew this RNA-based measurement.

An oligonucleotide containing a UMI was ligated to the 3' end of TCR cDNA. Whole-blood samples were around 2.3 ml of peripheral blood from healthy adult volunteers. Input was roughly 1 to 1000 ng of DNase-treated total RNA without cell sorting. This receptor was obtained from a female donor in good health. This chain links TRBV14 with TRBJ2-3, with D possibly TRBD1 on 6 matching bases. The CDR3 protein is CASSQEPYRDTQYF. The DNA of the CDR3 is TGTGCCAGCAGCCAAGAACCTTACAGGGACACGCAGTATTTT.